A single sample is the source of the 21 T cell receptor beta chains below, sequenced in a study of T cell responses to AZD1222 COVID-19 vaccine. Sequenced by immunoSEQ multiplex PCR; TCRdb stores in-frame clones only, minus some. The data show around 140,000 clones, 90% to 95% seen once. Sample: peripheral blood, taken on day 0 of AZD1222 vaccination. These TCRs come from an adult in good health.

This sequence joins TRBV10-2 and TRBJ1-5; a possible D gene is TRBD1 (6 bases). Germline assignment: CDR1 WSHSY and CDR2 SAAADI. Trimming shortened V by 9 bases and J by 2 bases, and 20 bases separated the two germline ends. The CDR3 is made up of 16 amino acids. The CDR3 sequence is CASGFGTPERNQPQHF. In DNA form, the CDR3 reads TGCGCCAGTGGTTTCGGGACACCGGAACGCAATCAGCCCCAGCATTTT.

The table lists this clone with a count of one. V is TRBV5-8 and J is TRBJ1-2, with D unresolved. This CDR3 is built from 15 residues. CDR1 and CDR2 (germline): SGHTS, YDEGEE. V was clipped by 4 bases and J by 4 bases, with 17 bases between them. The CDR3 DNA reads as TGTGCCAGCAGCCTTCTGCTGGGAGGGAGCTATGGCTACACCTTC. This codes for CASSLLLGGSYGYTF.

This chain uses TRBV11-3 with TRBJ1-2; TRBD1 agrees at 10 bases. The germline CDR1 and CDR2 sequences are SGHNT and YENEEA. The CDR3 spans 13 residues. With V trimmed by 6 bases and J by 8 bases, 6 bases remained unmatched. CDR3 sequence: CASSTDRGRGYTF. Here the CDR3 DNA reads TGTGCCAGCAGTACAGACAGGGGGCGCGGCTACACCTTC.

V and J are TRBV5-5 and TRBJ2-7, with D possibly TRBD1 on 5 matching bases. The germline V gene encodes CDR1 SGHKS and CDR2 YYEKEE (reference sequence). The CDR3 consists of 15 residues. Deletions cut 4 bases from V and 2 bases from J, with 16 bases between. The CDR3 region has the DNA TGTGCCAGCAGCGGGGCCCCGCCGCCCACCTACGAGCAGTACTTC. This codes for CASSGAPPPTYEQYF.

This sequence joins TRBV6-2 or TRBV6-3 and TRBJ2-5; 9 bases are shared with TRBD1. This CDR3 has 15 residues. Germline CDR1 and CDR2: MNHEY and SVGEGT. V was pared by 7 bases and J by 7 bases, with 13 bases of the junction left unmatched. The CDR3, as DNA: TGTGCCAGCACCCCTTTCACAGGGGGCGTGGGGACCCAGTACTTC. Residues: CASTPFTGGVGTQYF.

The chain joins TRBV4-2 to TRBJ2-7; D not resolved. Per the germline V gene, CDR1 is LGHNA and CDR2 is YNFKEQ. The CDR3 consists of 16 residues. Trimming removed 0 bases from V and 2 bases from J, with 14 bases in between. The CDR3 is CASSQDPAATAYEQYF. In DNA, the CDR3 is TGTGCCAGCAGCCAAGATCCTGCGGCTACCGCCTACGAGCAGTACTTC.

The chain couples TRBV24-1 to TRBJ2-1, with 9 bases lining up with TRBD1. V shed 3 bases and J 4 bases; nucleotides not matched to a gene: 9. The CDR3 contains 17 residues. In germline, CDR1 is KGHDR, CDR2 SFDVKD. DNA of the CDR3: TGTGCCACCAGTGATCAACAGGGGGCCCTAGGTTACAATGAGCAGTTCTTC. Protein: CATSDQQGALGYNEQFF.

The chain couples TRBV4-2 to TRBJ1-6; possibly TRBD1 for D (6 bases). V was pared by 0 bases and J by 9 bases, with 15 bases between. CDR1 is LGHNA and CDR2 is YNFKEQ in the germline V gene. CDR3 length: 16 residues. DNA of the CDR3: TGTGCCAGCAGCCAAGAAGGGGGTTCTATAGTTTCACCCCTCCACTTT. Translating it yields CASSQEGGSIVSPLHF.

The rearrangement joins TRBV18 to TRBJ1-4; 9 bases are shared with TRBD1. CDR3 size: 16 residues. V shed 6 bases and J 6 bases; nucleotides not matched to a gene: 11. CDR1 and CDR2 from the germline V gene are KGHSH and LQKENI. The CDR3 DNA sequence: TGTGCCAGCTCCGCCACAGGGGGCGGAGGGGATGAAAAACTGTTTTTT. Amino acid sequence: CASSATGGGGDEKLFF.

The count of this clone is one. CDR3 sequence: CASSLATASIRKYF. CDR3 coding DNA: TGTGCCAGCAGCTTAGCCACAGCATCCATCAGAAAGTACTTC. The rearrangement links TRBV7-2 to TRBJ2-7; no definite D call. This CDR3 is 14 amino acids long. The germline V gene encodes CDR1 SGHTA and CDR2 FQGNSA. Trimming removed 0 bases from V and 11 bases from J, with 17 bases in between.

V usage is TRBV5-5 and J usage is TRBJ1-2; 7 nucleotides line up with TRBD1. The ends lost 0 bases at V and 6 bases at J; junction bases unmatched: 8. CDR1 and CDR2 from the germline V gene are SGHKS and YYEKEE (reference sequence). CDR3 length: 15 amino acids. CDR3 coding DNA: TGTGCCAGCAGCTTGGTGGGACAGAGGGAGGATGGCTACACCTTC. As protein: CASSLVGQREDGYTF.

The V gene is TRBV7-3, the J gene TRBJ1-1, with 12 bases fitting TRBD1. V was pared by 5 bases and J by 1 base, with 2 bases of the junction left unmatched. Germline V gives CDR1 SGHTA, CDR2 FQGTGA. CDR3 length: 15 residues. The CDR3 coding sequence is TGTGCCAGCAGCACGGGACAGGGGGCGAACACTGAAGCTTTCTTT. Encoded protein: CASSTGQGANTEAFF.

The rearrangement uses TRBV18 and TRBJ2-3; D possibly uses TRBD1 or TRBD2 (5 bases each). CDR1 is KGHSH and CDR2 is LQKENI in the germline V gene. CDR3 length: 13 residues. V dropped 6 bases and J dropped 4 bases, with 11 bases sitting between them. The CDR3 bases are TGTGCCAGCTCCCTCGGGACCGCAGATACGCAGTATTTT. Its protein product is CASSLGTADTQYF.

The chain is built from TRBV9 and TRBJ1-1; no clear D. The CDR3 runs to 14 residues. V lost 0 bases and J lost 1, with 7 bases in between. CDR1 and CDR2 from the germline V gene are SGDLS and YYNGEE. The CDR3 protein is CASSVVQTNTEAFF. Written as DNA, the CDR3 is TGTGCCAGCAGCGTAGTTCAAACGAACACTGAAGCTTTCTTT.

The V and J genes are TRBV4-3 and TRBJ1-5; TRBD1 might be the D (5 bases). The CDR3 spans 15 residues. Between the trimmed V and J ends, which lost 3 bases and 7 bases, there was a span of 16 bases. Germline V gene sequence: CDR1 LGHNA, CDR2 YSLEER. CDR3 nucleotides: TGCGCCAGCAGCCAGCTAGTCAGGGCGGGGCAGCCCCAGCATTTT. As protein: CASSQLVRAGQPQHF.

The CDR3 protein is CASSSTGASANTGELFF. In DNA form, the CDR3 reads TGTGCCAGCAGCTCCACCGGGGCTAGCGCTAACACCGGGGAGCTGTTTTTT. The V call is TRBV7-2, the J call TRBJ2-2; possible D gene TRBD2, 6 bases. V was clipped by 4 bases and J by 2 bases, with 17 bases between them. The CDR3 runs to 17 residues. Germline V gene sequence: CDR1 SGHTA, CDR2 FQGNSA.

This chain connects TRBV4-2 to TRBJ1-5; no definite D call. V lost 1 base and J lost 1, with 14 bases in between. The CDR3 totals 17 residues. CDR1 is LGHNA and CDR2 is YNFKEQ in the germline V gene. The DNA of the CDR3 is TGTGCCAGCAGCCAAGCGGAAGGTAGTGTAAGCAATCAGCCCCAGCATTTT. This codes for CASSQAEGSVSNQPQHF.

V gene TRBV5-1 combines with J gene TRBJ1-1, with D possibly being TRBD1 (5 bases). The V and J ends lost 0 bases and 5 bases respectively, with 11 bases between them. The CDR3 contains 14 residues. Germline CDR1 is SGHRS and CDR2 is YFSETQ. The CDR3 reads CASSLVAGRTEAFF. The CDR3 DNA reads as TGCGCCAGCAGCTTGGTAGCAGGGAGGACTGAAGCTTTCTTT.

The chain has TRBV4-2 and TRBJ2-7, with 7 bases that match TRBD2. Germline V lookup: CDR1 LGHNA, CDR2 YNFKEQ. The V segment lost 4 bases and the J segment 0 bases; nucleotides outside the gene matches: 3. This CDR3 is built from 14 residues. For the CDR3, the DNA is TGTGCCAGCAGCCCTGGCGGGGGCTCCTACGAGCAGTACTTC. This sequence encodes CASSPGGGSYEQYF.

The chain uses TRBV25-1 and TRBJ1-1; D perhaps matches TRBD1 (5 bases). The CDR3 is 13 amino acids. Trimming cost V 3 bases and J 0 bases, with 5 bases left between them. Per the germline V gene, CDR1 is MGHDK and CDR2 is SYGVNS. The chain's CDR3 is CASSDRVNTEAFF. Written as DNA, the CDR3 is TGTGCCAGCAGTGACAGGGTGAACACTGAAGCTTTCTTT.

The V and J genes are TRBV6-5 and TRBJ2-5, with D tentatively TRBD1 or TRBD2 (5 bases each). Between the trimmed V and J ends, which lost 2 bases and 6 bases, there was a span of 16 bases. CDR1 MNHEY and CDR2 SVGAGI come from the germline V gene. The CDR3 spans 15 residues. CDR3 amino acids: CASSYPGAGIQTQYF. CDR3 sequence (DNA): TGTGCCAGCAGTTACCCCGGGGCAGGGATACAGACCCAGTACTTC.